This paragraph covers one T cell receptor (beta chain) sequence. This record comes from a study of OX40 agonist ivuxolimab in advanced cancers. This CDR3 contains 16 residues. The ends lost 6 bases at V and 3 bases at J; junction bases unmatched: 9. Germline assignment: CDR1 MDHEN and CDR2 SYDVKM. Assay used: immunoSEQ multiplex PCR; TCRdb lists only in-frame clones, some missing. The table includes 65,000 to 80,000 clones, roughly 83% detected once. This specimen consisted of CD4+ or CD8+ T cells sorted from blood, obtained in a trial of the OX40 agonist ivuxolimab. The TCR originated in an adult with an advanced solid tumor such as melanoma, head and neck, liver or kidney cancer. The chain employs TRBV28 and TRBJ1-5, with 9 bases lining up with TRBD1. CDR3 region: CASRRGDRGNNQPQHF. The CDR3 DNA reads as TGTGCCAGCAGGAGGGGAGACAGGGGGAACAATCAGCCCCAGCATTTT.